The 31 T cell receptor beta chains below come from one sample, sequenced in a study of CD8+CD57+ T cells in acquired aplastic anemia. Genomic DNA served as template for TCR beta VDJ and CDR3 profiling. TCRdb ran MiXCR on the reads and lists one entry per CDR3 protein. The table has 300,000 or so distinct CDR3 sequences, 55% to 60% seen once; the top ten hold roughly 8%. Material: sorted CD4+, CD8+, or CD8+CD57+ T cells (not recorded which) from PBMCs. These TCRs come from a human donor with severe aplastic anemia or a healthy control (not recorded which).

V usage is TRBV20-1 and J usage is TRBJ1-4, with TRBD1 identical over 8 bases. Looked up from germline, CDR1 is DFQATT and CDR2 is SNEGSKA (reference sequence). V was clipped by 3 bases and J by 5 bases; unmatched bases: 2. There are 13 residues in the CDR3. The CDR3 reads CSARGTGNEKLFF. The CDR3 bases are TGCAGTGCTAGGGGGACAGGAAATGAAAAACTGTTTTTT.

This clonotype was seen repeatedly, ten times or more. The rearrangement links TRBV5-5 to TRBJ2-5; possibly TRBD2 for D (5 bases). The V end was cut by 3 bases, the J end by 7 bases, with 16 bases between. The CDR3 is made up of 14 amino acids. Germline V gene lookup returns CDR1 SGHKS and CDR2 YYEKEE (reference sequence). The CDR3 DNA reads TGTGCCAGCAGCTCAACCGCAGTTCGGGGGACCCAGTACTTC. Amino acid sequence: CASSSTAVRGTQYF.

The chain is built from TRBV29-1 and TRBJ2-1; 15 bases align to TRBD2. The CDR3 consists of 14 residues. The germline CDR1 and CDR2 sequences are SQVTM and ANQGSEA. The CDR3 DNA reads as TGCAGACCCCCTGGGACTAGCGGGGGGAATGAGCAGTTCTTC. Amino acid sequence: CRPPGTSGGNEQFF.

The rearrangement uses TRBV7-2 and TRBJ2-7; the D is unclear. Germline V gene sequence: CDR1 SGHTA, CDR2 FQGNSA. Trimming cost V 5 bases and J 3 bases, with 5 bases left between them. The CDR3 is 11 amino acids. The CDR3 here is CASSVFYEQYF. The DNA of the CDR3 is TGTGCCAGCAGCGTCTTCTACGAGCAGTACTTC.

Notes on this clonotype: It may be a read error: a sequence one base away is much more abundant. The chain is built from TRBV9 and TRBJ2-1; tentative D call: TRBD2 (5 bases). The ends were cut back, 0 bases at V and 8 bases at J, with 12 bases in the middle. Germline assignment: CDR1 SGDLS and CDR2 YYNGEE. This CDR3 contains 14 residues. For the CDR3, the DNA is TGTGCCAGCAGCGTAGTGGGAGAAAACGATGAGCAGTTCTTC. Encoded protein: CASSVVGENDEQFF.

The V gene is TRBV7-8, the J gene TRBJ2-1, with 8 bases fitting TRBD2. The CDR3 is made up of 16 amino acids. Looked up from germline, CDR1 is SGHVS and CDR2 is FQNEAQ. Trimming removed 3 bases from V and 5 bases from J; junction bases left unmatched: 9. CDR3 protein: CASSLPSGRVDNEQFF. The CDR3 region has the DNA TGTGCCAGCAGCTTGCCCAGCGGGAGAGTCGACAATGAGCAGTTCTTC.

In regard to this clonotype: One junction end disagrees with the germline gene, perhaps due to a read error. The chain couples TRBV5-1 to TRBJ2-1; a weak D match, TRBD2 (6 bases). Germline values: CDR1 SGHRS, CDR2 YFSETQ. The CDR3 has 15 amino acids. The CDR3 DNA sequence: TGTGCCAGCAGCGTCCGGGACTCCTCCTACAATGAGCAGTTCTTC. Its protein product is CASSVRDSSYNEQFF.

This clonotype was picked up many times. The rearrangement joins TRBV15 to TRBJ1-2; D uncertain. Trimming took off 0 bases at V and 9 bases at J, with 8 bases between the two ends. This CDR3 has 12 amino acids. The germline gives CDR1 LNHNV, CDR2 YYDKDF (reference sequence). The CDR3, as DNA: TGTGCCACCAGCAGAGATGGGGTTAGCTACACCTTC. Amino acid sequence: CATSRDGVSYTF.

This clonotype appeared many times. The V gene is TRBV7-6, the J gene TRBJ2-2, with TRBD2 matching over 8 bases. The V gene's germline CDR1 is SGHVS and CDR2 FNYEAQ. The CDR3 runs 15 residues. V was pared by 4 bases and J by 1 base, with 2 bases of the junction left unmatched. The CDR3 coding sequence is TGTGCCAGCAGCTCTCTAGCGGGGAACACCGGGGAGCTGTTTTTT. Residues: CASSSLAGNTGELFF.

The table lists this clonotype with many counts. The V gene is TRBV20-1, the J gene TRBJ2-1; tentative D call: TRBD2 (6 bases). CDR3 length: 15 residues. V was clipped by 1 base and J by 4 bases, with 14 bases between them. Per germline, CDR1 DFQATT and CDR2 SNEGSKA (reference sequence). The CDR3 DNA follows: TGCAGTGCTAGAGGAGGTAGCGGTGCTTACAATGAGCAGTTCTTC. It specifies CSARGGSGAYNEQFF.

This clonotype occurred once. The chain recombines TRBV11-3 with TRBJ2-1; D gene ambiguous. V shed 5 bases and J shed 8 bases, with 16 bases lying between them. The CDR3 is made up of 14 amino acids. Germline-derived CDR1 and CDR2 are SGHNT and YENEEA. For the CDR3, the DNA is TGTGCCAGCAGCGGATTTGGGCCTGACTATGAGCAGTTCTTC. It translates to CASSGFGPDYEQFF.

V is TRBV13 and J is TRBJ2-1; D is ambiguous. From germline, CDR1 is PRHDT and CDR2 FYEKMQ (reference sequence). Trimming left V 6 bases short and J 3 bases short, with 9 bases between. The CDR3 has 13 amino acids. CDR3 amino acids: CASRIANYNEQFF. The CDR3 DNA follows: TGTGCCAGCAGGATCGCTAACTACAATGAGCAGTTCTTC.

This clonotype came up once. The chain carries TRBV20-1 and TRBJ2-1, with 16 bases aligning to TRBD2. CDR3 length equals 16 residues. J lost 7 bases, V lost 5 bases, and 8 bases had no gene match. Germline V lookup: CDR1 DFQATT, CDR2 SNEGSKA (reference sequence). The CDR3 sequence is CSASGLAGGPINEQFF. CDR3 DNA sequence: TGCAGTGCTTCGGGACTAGCGGGAGGGCCAATAAATGAGCAGTTCTTC.

The chain uses TRBV2 and TRBJ2-1; TRBD2 matches 8 bases. The germline gives CDR1 SNHLY, CDR2 FYNNEI. V trimming: 8 bases; J trimming: 7 bases; junction bases outside the gene matches: 4. The CDR3 has 12 residues. The CDR3 protein is CASGSGGNEQFF. CDR3 nucleotides: TGTGCCAGCGGTTCGGGAGGGAATGAGCAGTTCTTC.

This clonotype appeared many times. V usage is TRBV20-1 and J usage is TRBJ2-3, with 10 positions matching TRBD1. Germline CDR1 reads DFQATT; CDR2 reads SNEGSKA (reference sequence). The CDR3 is 12 residues long. The CDR3 region has the DNA TGCACTTTACGGACAGGGGGAGATACGCAGTATTTT. Its translation is CTLRTGGDTQYF.

This clonotype was counted at least ten times. J is TRBJ2-7 and V is TRBV5-8; TRBD2 matches at 8 bases. The J segment lost 0 bases and the V segment lost 8 bases, leaving 4 bases of the junction unmatched. CDR1 SGHTS and CDR2 YDEGEE come from the germline V gene. The CDR3 consists of 13 residues. As DNA, the CDR3 is TGTGCCAGTCGGGGGGGGCCCTCCTACGAGCAGTACTTC. Protein: CASRGGPSYEQYF.

This clonotype was recorded many times. The rearrangement links TRBV19 to TRBJ1-1; TRBD1 might be the D (6 bases). Germline CDR1 and CDR2: LNHDA and SQIVND (reference sequence). V was pared by 6 bases and J by 5 bases, with 19 bases between. CDR3 length: 15 residues. The CDR3 here is CASRIYPEGGTEAFF. The CDR3 coding sequence is TGTGCCAGTAGGATTTACCCAGAGGGGGGGACTGAAGCTTTCTTT.

The rearrangement uses TRBV6-5 and TRBJ2-5; 9 bases line up with TRBD1. The J call may be in error: the DNA end matches TRBJ2-7 better. The length of the CDR3 is 14 residues. Germline V gene data show CDR1 as MNHEY and CDR2 as SVGAGI. This CDR3 reads CASRIGTGFNEQYF. The CDR3 region has the DNA TGTGCCAGCAGAATCGGGACAGGGTTTAACGAGCAGTACTTC.

In the case of this clonotype: A much larger clone differs from this one at a single base, so this may be a read error. The CDR3 region is CASSQDKRGYGFTF. The CDR3 DNA reads as TGTGCCAGCAGCCAAGATAAGAGGGGGTATGGCTTCACCTTC. This sequence joins TRBV3-1 and TRBJ1-2; D might be TRBD1 (6 bases). The CDR3 consists of 14 residues. CDR1 and CDR2 (germline): LGHDT, YNNKEL (reference sequence).

The rearrangement links TRBV4-1 to TRBJ2-3; D is unclear. Germline assignment: CDR1 MGHRA and CDR2 YSYEKL. V lost 2 bases to trimming and J lost 4 bases, with 13 bases between them. This CDR3 is built from 15 residues. The CDR3 region is CASSQLFGPPDTQYF. The DNA of the CDR3 is TGCGCCAGCAGCCAACTCTTCGGCCCTCCAGATACGCAGTATTTT.

As regards this clonotype: At one boundary the junction diverges from the germline segment, which might be a read error. The chain joins TRBV10-3 to TRBJ1-4; 7 bases line up with TRBD1. Germline V CDR1 and CDR2: ENHRY, SYGVKD. The CDR3 extends over 16 amino acids. This CDR3 is CASSYGTGATNEKLFF. In nucleotides, the CDR3 is TGTGCCAGCAGTTACGGTACAGGGGCAACTAATGAAAAACTGTTTTTT.

A remark on this clonotype: Lacking the conserved final phenylalanine or tryptophan, this CDR3 likely reflects a read error. V and J are TRBV20-1 and TRBJ1-1, with D uncertain. V shed 4 bases and J shed 5 bases, with 11 bases lying between them. The germline CDR1 and CDR2 sequences are DFQATT and SNEGSKA (reference sequence). The CDR3 runs to 12 residues. The CDR3 DNA reads TGCAGTGCTAAAAACAAGGGAACTGAAGCTTTCCTT. It encodes CSAKNKGTEAFL.

The V and J genes are TRBV9 and TRBJ1-1, with unresolved D. Germline V CDR1 and CDR2: SGDLS, YYNGEE. This CDR3 contains 14 residues. Trimming stripped 0 bases from V and 1 base from J, with 7 bases between. CDR3 DNA sequence: TGTGCCAGCAGCGTAGTTGGGGAGAACACTGAAGCTTTCTTT. Encoded protein: CASSVVGENTEAFF.

The chain is built from TRBV19 and TRBJ2-2, with no clear D. The germline gives CDR1 LNHDA, CDR2 SQIVND (reference sequence). V dropped 7 bases and J dropped 5 bases, with 5 bases sitting between them. CDR3 size: 11 residues. CDR3 DNA sequence: TGTGCCAGTATGGGAACCGGGGAGCTGTTTTTT. It yields the protein CASMGTGELFF.

The chain joins TRBV2 to TRBJ2-2; 7 bases line up with TRBD2. Losses at the gene ends were 1 base for V and 4 bases for J; bases not matched to a gene: 3. Germline CDR1 is SNHLY and CDR2 is FYNNEI. The length of the CDR3 is 15 residues. The DNA for the CDR3 is TGTGCCAGCAGTGAAGTAAGGGAGGGCACCGGGGAGCTGTTTTTT. It yields the protein CASSEVREGTGELFF.

This chain connects TRBV20-1 to TRBJ2-7; D possibly corresponds to TRBD2 (5 bases). Germline assignment: CDR1 DFQATT and CDR2 SNEGSKA (reference sequence). V lost 0 bases, J lost 2 bases, and 14 bases lay in between. The CDR3 extends over 15 amino acids. The CDR3 region is CSARDPKRAAYEQYF. The CDR3 nucleotides read TGCAGTGCTAGAGACCCAAAGAGGGCAGCCTACGAGCAGTACTTC.

The rearrangement links TRBV20-1 to TRBJ2-1, with TRBD2 as a possible D gene (5 bases). CDR3 length: 15 amino acids. CDR1 is DFQATT and CDR2 is SNEGSKA in the germline V gene (reference sequence). The germline V and J ends were trimmed by 1 base and 8 bases, with 18 bases remaining between them. The CDR3 region is CSARGSASPWDEQFF. CDR3 DNA sequence: TGCAGTGCTAGAGGCTCAGCTAGCCCGTGGGATGAGCAGTTCTTC.

This clonotype was seen a single time. The chain joins TRBV7-3 to TRBJ2-5; possible D gene TRBD2, 6 bases. In germline, CDR1 is SGHTA, CDR2 FQGTGA. The CDR3 spans 14 residues. Trimming took off 3 bases at V and 0 bases at J, with 8 bases between the two ends. The CDR3 DNA sequence: TGTGCCAGCAGCTTGAGACTAGACCAAGAGACCCAGTACTTC. Its protein product is CASSLRLDQETQYF.

Note on this clonotype: The junction and the germline gene differ at one end; a read error may be behind it. The chain recombines TRBV7-8 with TRBJ1-1, with D possibly being TRBD1 (6 bases). The CDR3 loop spans 13 amino acids. Germline values: CDR1 SGHVS, CDR2 FQNEAQ. CDR3 in DNA: TGTGGCAGCAGCTTTAAACAGGGTACTGAAGCTTTCTTT. Amino acids: CGSSFKQGTEAFF.

This clonotype was picked up many times. V gene TRBV6-6 combines with J gene TRBJ2-5; D unclear. Per germline, CDR1 MNHNY and CDR2 SVGAGI (reference sequence). Trimming shortened V by 3 bases and J by 4 bases, and 12 bases separated the two germline ends. This CDR3 contains 14 residues. The CDR3 DNA sequence: TGTGCCAGCAGTTATTTTGGGCTGTTAGAGACCCAGTACTTC. Translating it yields CASSYFGLLETQYF.

The chain carries TRBV10-3 and TRBJ1-2, with 9 bases that match TRBD1. This CDR3 region has 13 residues. Germline CDR1 ENHRY, CDR2 SYGVKD. V shed 6 bases, J shed 8 bases, and the junction held 7 bases outside the gene matches. CDR3 loop: CAISWDREAGYTF. For the CDR3, the DNA is TGTGCCATCAGCTGGGACAGGGAAGCGGGCTACACCTTC.